This passage covers 4 T cell receptor beta chains from one sample sequenced in a study of T-cell memory formation after mild COVID-19. TCRdb used MiXCR to reprocess the 5' RACE reads, holding one entry per CDR3 protein. The sample has roughly 200,000 distinct CDR3 sequences; around 19% are singletons. The sequencing sample was made of PBMCs or a T cell subset sorted from them (not recorded which). These receptor sequences come from an adult woman who had mild COVID-19 (a few samples of this study predate the infection). Cell type and time point are not known.

V is TRBV10-3 and J is TRBJ2-7, with D possibly TRBD1 on 7 matching bases. CDR3 length equals 13 residues. The germline V and J ends were trimmed by 8 bases and 6 bases, with 17 bases remaining between them. CDR1 and CDR2 from the germline V gene are ENHRY and SYGVKD. DNA for the CDR3: TGTGCCATCGGCGGGGTAGGGGGCCGCGAGCAGTACTTC. Protein sequence: CAIGGVGGREQYF.

The chain is built from TRBV20-1 and TRBJ1-3, with D possibly being TRBD1 (5 bases). The CDR3 is 19 amino acids. Germline V gene data show CDR1 as DFQATT and CDR2 as SNEGSKA (reference sequence). V gave up 0 bases and J gave up 1 base, with 22 bases separating them. CDR3 nucleotides: TGCAGTGCTAGAGAACGCCGTTCCTCCGCGGAGGGGTCTGGAAACACCATATATTTT. Residues: CSARERRSSAEGSGNTIYF.

This chain joins TRBV5-1 and TRBJ1-2, with D possibly TRBD1 on 5 matching bases. V gave up 7 bases and J gave up 4 bases, with 17 bases separating them. CDR1 and CDR2 (germline): SGHRS, YFSETQ. The CDR3 totals 14 residues. CDR3 in amino acids: CASGYDRGPYGYTF. The CDR3 region has the DNA TGCGCCAGCGGTTATGACAGAGGCCCCTATGGCTACACCTTC.

In nucleotides, the CDR3 is TGTGCCAGCAGCCAAGATTCCAGATGGGGGCGCGATGAGCAGTTCTTC. This codes for CASSQDSRWGRDEQFF. V and J are TRBV3-1 and TRBJ2-1, with D possibly being TRBD1 (6 bases). CDR3 length equals 16 residues. V gave up 0 bases and J gave up 8 bases, with 17 bases separating them. CDR1 and CDR2 from the germline V gene are LGHDT and YNNKEL (reference sequence).